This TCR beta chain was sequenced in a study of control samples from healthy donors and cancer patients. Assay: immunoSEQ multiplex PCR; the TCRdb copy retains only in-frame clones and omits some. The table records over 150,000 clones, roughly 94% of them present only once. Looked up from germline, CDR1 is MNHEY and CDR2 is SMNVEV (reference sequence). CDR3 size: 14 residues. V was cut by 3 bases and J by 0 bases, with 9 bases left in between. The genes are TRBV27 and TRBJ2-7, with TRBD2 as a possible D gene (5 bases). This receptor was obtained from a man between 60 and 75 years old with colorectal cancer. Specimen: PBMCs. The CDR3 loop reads CASSFSGSSYEQYF. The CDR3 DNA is TGTGCCAGCAGTTTCTCGGGGAGCTCCTACGAGCAGTACTTC.